This T cell receptor beta chain was identified in a study of T cell repertoires in cytomegalovirus infection. Looking at the study overall: Signatures in public TCR beta sequences pointed to both CMV infection and matching HLA type.

The study, taken as a whole, reports: Cumulative public TCR beta family frequency identified carriers of CMV plus the relevant HLA. Clonotypes of TCR beta that were HLA-C-restricted and CMV-specific dominated the ex vivo response.

V gave up 5 bases and J gave up 4 bases; unmatched junction bases: 8. This CDR3 is built from 15 residues. Germline V lookup: CDR1 SGHTA, CDR2 FQGNSA. TCRdb recomputed calls from the reads with MiXCR, one row per CDR3 protein. The sample holds tens of thousands of distinct CDR3 sequences, about 33% seen once. This clonotype was recorded at least ten times. Its matching antigen is unknown. The receptor comes from a human donor in good health (CMV status not recorded). Some clones in this sample may be carry-over from other donors' samples. V usage is TRBV7-2 and J usage is TRBJ2-7; TRBD2 matches 10 bases. The specimen sequenced was PBMCs, sequenced either directly or after in vitro stimulation (not recorded which). For the CDR3, the DNA is TGTGCCAGCAGCGCGAGCGGGGGGGCAGCATACGAGCAGTACTTC. Amino acid sequence: CASSASGGAAYEQYF.